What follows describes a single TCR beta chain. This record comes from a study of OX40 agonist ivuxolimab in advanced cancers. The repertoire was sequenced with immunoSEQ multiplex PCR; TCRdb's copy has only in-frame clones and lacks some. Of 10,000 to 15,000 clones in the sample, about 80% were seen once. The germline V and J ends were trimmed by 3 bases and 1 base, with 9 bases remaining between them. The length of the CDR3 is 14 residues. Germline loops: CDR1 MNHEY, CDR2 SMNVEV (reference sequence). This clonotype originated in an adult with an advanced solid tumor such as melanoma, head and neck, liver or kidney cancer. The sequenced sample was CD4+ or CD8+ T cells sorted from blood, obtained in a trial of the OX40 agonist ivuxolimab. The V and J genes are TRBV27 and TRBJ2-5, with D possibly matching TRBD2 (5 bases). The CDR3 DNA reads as TGTGCCAGCAGTTTCATAGGAGGCCAAGAGACCCAGTACTTC. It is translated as CASSFIGGQETQYF.